This TCR beta chain was identified in a study of shared clonotypes between healthy human individuals. Trimming removed 2 bases from V and 3 bases from J; junction bases left unmatched: 13. The CDR3 is 19 amino acids. CDR1 is MNHGY and CDR2 is SAAAGT in the germline V gene. Naive CD8 cells comprised CD45RO-negative, CCR7-positively selected cells, excluding terminally differentiated effector memory CD45RA+ cells. Clones were read by immunoSEQ multiplex PCR, and TCRdb kept only the in-frame ones, dropping some. Of approximately 2,200,000 clones listed, more than 85% were seen once; the top ten hold approximately 1.7%.

The source of this sequence is a man between 18 and 29 years old in good health. Some clones in this sample may be carry-over from other donors' samples. The chain employs TRBV6-8 and TRBJ2-3; 11 nucleotides line up with TRBD2. Sequencing was performed on naive CD8+ T cells from PBMCs. In nucleotides, the CDR3 is TGTGCCAGCAGTTACGACCTAGCGGGAGGACTGAACCTGACAGATACGCAGTATTTT. Translating it yields CASSYDLAGGLNLTDTQYF.